This paragraph reports one T cell receptor (beta chain). Looked up from germline, CDR1 is GTSNPN and CDR2 is SVGIG (reference sequence). The CDR3 consists of 17 residues. The ends were cut back, 0 bases at V and 2 bases at J, with 17 bases in the middle. The sample originates from a study of cytomegalovirus exposure and HLA in healthy donors. The study ran its PCR with 60 Vbeta and 13 Jbeta primers. TCRdb's table, derived via immunoSEQ multiplex PCR, lists solely in-frame clones and lacks some. Of some 110,000 clones in the sample, under 70% are singletons; the top ten hold roughly 9%. The V gene is TRBV30, the J gene TRBJ1-5; D might be TRBD1 (5 bases). The TCR originated in a man between 25 and 39 years old in good health and CMV-seropositive. The sample comprised PBMCs. The CDR3 region is CAWSVFRGESGNQPQHF. In DNA, the CDR3 is TGTGCCTGGAGTGTCTTTCGGGGGGAATCGGGCAATCAGCCCCAGCATTTT.